This entry concerns a single T cell receptor (beta chain). The data were taken from a study of blood T cell repertoires in COVID-19. Sequencing used immunoSEQ multiplex PCR; TCRdb keeps in-frame clones, though not all of them. Among about 250,000 clones listed, 84% were seen once. In germline, CDR1 is SGHTA, CDR2 FQGNSA. The CDR3 extends over 15 amino acids. V lost 8 bases to trimming and J lost 2 bases, with 16 bases between them. Cohorts were assigned according to the clinical history that participants reported. The gene calls are TRBV7-2 and TRBJ2-4; D is undetermined. Sequenced material: PBMCs or T cells enriched from blood (not recorded which). This TCR was sampled from a man aged 50 to 60 who had recovered from COVID-19. CDR3: CASGLTVSTKNIQYF. In nucleotides, the CDR3 is TGTGCCAGCGGTCTTACGGTTTCCACCAAAAACATTCAGTACTTC.